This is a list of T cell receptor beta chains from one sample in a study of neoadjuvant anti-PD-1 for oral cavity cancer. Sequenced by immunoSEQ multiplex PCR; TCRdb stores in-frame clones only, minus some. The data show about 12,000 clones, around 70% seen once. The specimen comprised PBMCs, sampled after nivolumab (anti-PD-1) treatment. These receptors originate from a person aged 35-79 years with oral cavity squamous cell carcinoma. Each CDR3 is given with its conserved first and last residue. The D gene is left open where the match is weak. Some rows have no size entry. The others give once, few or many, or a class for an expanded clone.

cdr3_nt: TGTGCCAGCAGCTGGACGGGGGACACTGAAGCTTTCTTT; cdr3_aa: CASSWTGDTEAFF; v_call: TRBV9; j_call: TRBJ1-1; clone_size: -; d_call: -
cdr3_nt: TGTGCCACCAGCACAAGGGACAGTCTGAACACTGAAGCTTTCTTT; cdr3_aa: CATSTRDSLNTEAFF; v_call: TRBV15; j_call: TRBJ1-1; clone_size: -; d_call: TRBD1
cdr3_nt: TGTGCCATCAGTGAGTCACCAGGGCGGGTGAACACTGAAGCTTTCTTT; cdr3_aa: CAISESPGRVNTEAFF; v_call: TRBV10-3; j_call: TRBJ1-1; clone_size: -; d_call: -
cdr3_nt: TGTGCCAGCAGTTTTGTTTCCTACGAGCAGTACTTC; cdr3_aa: CASSFVSYEQYF; v_call: TRBV28; j_call: TRBJ2-7; clone_size: once; d_call: -
cdr3_nt: TGTGCCAGTAGTATCTCAGCATACACTGAAGCTTTCTTT; cdr3_aa: CASSISAYTEAFF; v_call: TRBV19; j_call: TRBJ1-1; clone_size: -; d_call: -
cdr3_nt: TGTGCCAGCAGTGGTCCGGGACAGGGGGCCGGGGAGCTGTTTTTT; cdr3_aa: CASSGPGQGAGELFF; v_call: TRBV6-5; j_call: TRBJ2-2; clone_size: -; d_call: TRBD1
cdr3_nt: TGCGCCAGCAGCTTGGAGGGGGCCCGGGGCACTGAAGCTTTCTTT; cdr3_aa: CASSLEGARGTEAFF; v_call: TRBV5-1; j_call: TRBJ1-1; clone_size: -; d_call: TRBD1
cdr3_nt: TGTGCCAGCAACGACAGGGTTGGTGGGGACACTGAAGCTTTCTTT; cdr3_aa: CASNDRVGGDTEAFF; v_call: TRBV11-2; j_call: TRBJ1-1; clone_size: -; d_call: TRBD1
cdr3_nt: TGTGCCAGCAGCTTAGACCCTAGCTCCTACAATGAGCAGTTCTTC; cdr3_aa: CASSLDPSSYNEQFF; v_call: TRBV7-9; j_call: TRBJ2-1; clone_size: -; d_call: -
cdr3_nt: TGTGCCAGCAGCGTAGGGCCTGTTGGTGGGAACACTGAAGCTTTCTTT; cdr3_aa: CASSVGPVGGNTEAFF; v_call: TRBV9; j_call: TRBJ1-1; clone_size: -; d_call: -
cdr3_nt: TGTGCCAGCAGTCCAGCGGGGGGGGGACGGCAGCCCCAGCATTTT; cdr3_aa: CASSPAGGGRQPQHF; v_call: TRBV7-6; j_call: TRBJ1-5; clone_size: -; d_call: -
cdr3_nt: TGCGCCAGCAGCTTGGCTGGTAGCGCGGACTCCTACAATGAGCAGTTCTTC; cdr3_aa: CASSLAGSADSYNEQFF; v_call: TRBV5-1; j_call: TRBJ2-1; clone_size: -; d_call: -
cdr3_nt: TGTGCCAGCAACAACCTTGTCGCGAATGGCTACACCTTC; cdr3_aa: CASNNLVANGYTF; v_call: TRBV6-1; j_call: TRBJ1-2; clone_size: -; d_call: -
cdr3_nt: TGTGCCAGCAGTGAGGGACAGGGGGGTGGCTACACCTTC; cdr3_aa: CASSEGQGGGYTF; v_call: TRBV6-1; j_call: TRBJ1-2; clone_size: few; d_call: TRBD1
cdr3_nt: TGTGCCAGCAGCGGTCGGAGATTCTCTGGGGCCAACGTCCTGACTTTC; cdr3_aa: CASSGRRFSGANVLTF; v_call: TRBV5-4; j_call: TRBJ2-6; clone_size: -; d_call: -
cdr3_nt: TGTGCCAGCAGCCCATCTAACACCGGGGAGCTGTTTTTT; cdr3_aa: CASSPSNTGELFF; v_call: TRBV5-8; j_call: TRBJ2-2; clone_size: -; d_call: -
cdr3_nt: TGCGCCAGCAGCTTGATCACAGGGGGCGCGGGTGAAAAACTGTTTTTT; cdr3_aa: CASSLITGGAGEKLFF; v_call: TRBV5-1; j_call: TRBJ1-4; clone_size: -; d_call: TRBD1
cdr3_nt: TGTGCCAGTAGATCATCGCCGGGACAGGGGGCTATGAGGAGCAATCAGCCCCAGCATTTT; cdr3_aa: CASRSSPGQGAMRSNQPQHF; v_call: TRBV6-4; j_call: TRBJ1-5; clone_size: -; d_call: TRBD1
cdr3_nt: TGTGCTAGTGGTTTGGGCCAGGGGGCAAACAATGAGCAGTTCTTC; cdr3_aa: CASGLGQGANNEQFF; v_call: TRBV12-5; j_call: TRBJ2-1; clone_size: -; d_call: TRBD1
cdr3_nt: TGTGCCAGCAGTTCCGGACGGAGTACGTACGACGAGCAGTACTTC; cdr3_aa: CASSSGRSTYDEQYF; v_call: TRBV7-8; j_call: TRBJ2-7; clone_size: -; d_call: -
cdr3_nt: TGCGCCAGCAGCTCTACTTCGGTCTACGAGCAGTACTTC; cdr3_aa: CASSSTSVYEQYF; v_call: TRBV10-1; j_call: TRBJ2-7; clone_size: -; d_call: -
cdr3_nt: TGCGCCAGCAGCTTGAAACAGGCGCGCACAGATACGCAGTATTTT; cdr3_aa: CASSLKQARTDTQYF; v_call: TRBV5-1; j_call: TRBJ2-3; clone_size: -; d_call: -
cdr3_nt: TGTGCCAGCAGCCGCGGACAGGGAAGGAATGAGCAGTTCTTC; cdr3_aa: CASSRGQGRNEQFF; v_call: TRBV7-3; j_call: TRBJ2-1; clone_size: -; d_call: TRBD1
cdr3_nt: TGTGCCAGCAGTTTATCGGCAGGGGAAGCTTTCTTT; cdr3_aa: CASSLSAGEAFF; v_call: TRBV27; j_call: TRBJ1-1; clone_size: -; d_call: -
cdr3_nt: TGTGCCAGCAGCACAAGACTAGCGAGGACCGGGGAGCTGTTTTTT; cdr3_aa: CASSTRLARTGELFF; v_call: TRBV7-8; j_call: TRBJ2-2; clone_size: -; d_call: TRBD2
cdr3_nt: TGTGCCATCAGTGATAGCGGGAGAGACCTGGGGGATACGCAGTATTTT; cdr3_aa: CAISDSGRDLGDTQYF; v_call: TRBV10-3; j_call: TRBJ2-3; clone_size: -; d_call: TRBD2
cdr3_nt: TGTGCCAGCAGCCAGATACAGGTCCTGTACACTGAAGCTTTCTTT; cdr3_aa: CASSQIQVLYTEAFF; v_call: TRBV6-6; j_call: TRBJ1-1; clone_size: -; d_call: -
cdr3_nt: TGTGCCAGCAGCGTAGCGTCAGGGGACTATGGCTACACCTTC; cdr3_aa: CASSVASGDYGYTF; v_call: TRBV9; j_call: TRBJ1-2; clone_size: -; d_call: -
cdr3_nt: TGTGCCAGCTCACCACCGCGTGCGGGGTCCTACGAGCAGTACTTC; cdr3_aa: CASSPPRAGSYEQYF; v_call: TRBV18; j_call: TRBJ2-7; clone_size: -; d_call: -
cdr3_nt: TGTGCCAGCAGCTTAAATGGGGTTCTTGAAGCTTTCTTT; cdr3_aa: CASSLNGVLEAFF; v_call: TRBV7-9; j_call: TRBJ1-1; clone_size: -; d_call: -
cdr3_nt: TGTGCCAGCAGCTTAGCCACAGGACCCCTCCACTTT; cdr3_aa: CASSLATGPLHF; v_call: TRBV7-2; j_call: TRBJ1-6; clone_size: -; d_call: -
cdr3_nt: TGTGCCAGCAGGACTACTGGGAGGGTAGGTTCACCCCTCCACTTT; cdr3_aa: CASRTTGRVGSPLHF; v_call: TRBV11-2; j_call: TRBJ1-6; clone_size: -; d_call: -
cdr3_nt: TGTGCCAGCAGTAAGGACACATTGGGCGACAATGAGCAGTTCTTC; cdr3_aa: CASSKDTLGDNEQFF; v_call: TRBV2; j_call: TRBJ2-1; clone_size: -; d_call: -
cdr3_nt: TGTGCCACCAGCAGAGACAGCCCAGGGTCCCAGTACTTC; cdr3_aa: CATSRDSPGSQYF; v_call: TRBV15; j_call: TRBJ2-5; clone_size: -; d_call: -
cdr3_nt: TGCAGCGTTGGACAGGAGGCTAACTATGGCTACACCTTC; cdr3_aa: CSVGQEANYGYTF; v_call: TRBV29-1; j_call: TRBJ1-2; clone_size: few; d_call: -
cdr3_nt: TGTGCCAGCAGACGACAGGGAACGGCAGCTAATGAAAAACTGTTTTTT; cdr3_aa: CASRRQGTAANEKLFF; v_call: TRBV2; j_call: TRBJ1-4; clone_size: -; d_call: TRBD1
cdr3_nt: TGTGCCAGCCGGCGGCTAGCGGGAGCCGGGGAGCTGTTTTTT; cdr3_aa: CASRRLAGAGELFF; v_call: TRBV9; j_call: TRBJ2-2; clone_size: -; d_call: TRBD2
cdr3_nt: TGTGCCAGCAGCTTATTAGGCGGGGTTCAAGAGACCCAGTACTTC; cdr3_aa: CASSLLGGVQETQYF; v_call: TRBV11-2; j_call: TRBJ2-5; clone_size: once; d_call: -
cdr3_nt: TGTGCCAGTAGTACGGACAGGGTAGGCCAGCCCCAGCATTTT; cdr3_aa: CASSTDRVGQPQHF; v_call: TRBV19; j_call: TRBJ1-5; clone_size: -; d_call: TRBD1
cdr3_nt: TGTGCCAGCTCACCACCCGGACAGGGCAGACGCTATGGCTACACCTTC; cdr3_aa: CASSPPGQGRRYGYTF; v_call: TRBV18; j_call: TRBJ1-2; clone_size: few; d_call: TRBD1
cdr3_nt: TGTGCCAGTAGTATAGGGACGTATAGCAATCAGCCCCAGCATTTT; cdr3_aa: CASSIGTYSNQPQHF; v_call: TRBV19; j_call: TRBJ1-5; clone_size: -; d_call: -
cdr3_nt: TGTGCCAGCAGTGAAAAGGGCCAGGGGTGGATGAAAACCGGGGAGCTGTTTTTT; cdr3_aa: CASSEKGQGWMKTGELFF; v_call: TRBV6-1; j_call: TRBJ2-2; clone_size: -; d_call: -
cdr3_nt: TGTGCCAGCAGTGAGGGGGTGAGACACACCATATATTTT; cdr3_aa: CASSEGVRHTIYF; v_call: TRBV6-5; j_call: TRBJ1-3; clone_size: -; d_call: -
cdr3_nt: TGTGCCAGCAGCTTAACGGATCGAGAGACCCAGTACTTC; cdr3_aa: CASSLTDRETQYF; v_call: TRBV7-9; j_call: TRBJ2-5; clone_size: -; d_call: -
cdr3_nt: TGTGCCAGTACAAGGAACACTGAAGCTTTCTTT; cdr3_aa: CASTRNTEAFF; v_call: TRBV25-1; j_call: TRBJ1-1; clone_size: few; d_call: -
cdr3_nt: TGTGCCAGTAGTAAAATGGGGTTTGGGAACACTGAAGCTTTCTTT; cdr3_aa: CASSKMGFGNTEAFF; v_call: TRBV19; j_call: TRBJ1-1; clone_size: few; d_call: -
cdr3_nt: TGTGCCAGCAGCGAGGAGGACAATGAGCAGTTCTTC; cdr3_aa: CASSEEDNEQFF; v_call: TRBV5-5; j_call: TRBJ2-1; clone_size: -; d_call: -
cdr3_nt: TGCGCCAGCAGTGAGTCGATCGGACAGGGTGGCTACACCTTC; cdr3_aa: CASSESIGQGGYTF; v_call: TRBV10-1; j_call: TRBJ1-2; clone_size: -; d_call: TRBD1
cdr3_nt: TGTGCCTGGAGTGTCTGGGGCAGGGGGTTCACAGATACGCAGTATTTT; cdr3_aa: CAWSVWGRGFTDTQYF; v_call: TRBV30; j_call: TRBJ2-3; clone_size: -; d_call: TRBD1
cdr3_nt: TGTGCCAGCAGTGAAGAGGGGCCCCCTCAGCCCCAGCATTTT; cdr3_aa: CASSEEGPPQPQHF; v_call: TRBV6-1; j_call: TRBJ1-5; clone_size: large; d_call: -
cdr3_nt: TGTGCCAGCAGCGTGTCCGGGGCAGATGATCAGCCCCAGCATTTT; cdr3_aa: CASSVSGADDQPQHF; v_call: TRBV9; j_call: TRBJ1-5; clone_size: few; d_call: -
cdr3_nt: TGTGCCAGCAGCCTCGACCTGGGGGGGACCCAGGCGGGCACCATATATTTT; cdr3_aa: CASSLDLGGTQAGTIYF; v_call: TRBV9; j_call: TRBJ1-3; clone_size: once; d_call: -